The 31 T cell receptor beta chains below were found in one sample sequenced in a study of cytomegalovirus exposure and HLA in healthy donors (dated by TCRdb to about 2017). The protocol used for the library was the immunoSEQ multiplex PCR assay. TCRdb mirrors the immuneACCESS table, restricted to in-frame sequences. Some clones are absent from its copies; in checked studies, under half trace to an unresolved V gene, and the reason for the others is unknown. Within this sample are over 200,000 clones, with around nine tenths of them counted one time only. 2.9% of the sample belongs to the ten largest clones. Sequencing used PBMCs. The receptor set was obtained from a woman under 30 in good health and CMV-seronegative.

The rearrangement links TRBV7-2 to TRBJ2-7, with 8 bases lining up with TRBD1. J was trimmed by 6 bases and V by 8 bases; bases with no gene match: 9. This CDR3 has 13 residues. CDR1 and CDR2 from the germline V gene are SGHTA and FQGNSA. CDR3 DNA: TGTGCCAGCCAGCCGGGACAGGTCGTCGAGCAGTACTTC. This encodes CASQPGQVVEQYF.

Written as DNA, the CDR3 is TGTGCCTGGAGTTCCGGATCGGACAGGGCAGCTAACACTGAAGCTTTCTTT. Protein sequence: CAWSSGSDRAANTEAFF. V and J are TRBV30 and TRBJ1-1; 8 bases fit TRBD1. Germline CDR1 and CDR2: GTSNPN and SVGIG (reference sequence). The CDR3 spans 17 residues. The trim removed 2 bases at V and 2 bases at J, leaving 13 bases unmatched.

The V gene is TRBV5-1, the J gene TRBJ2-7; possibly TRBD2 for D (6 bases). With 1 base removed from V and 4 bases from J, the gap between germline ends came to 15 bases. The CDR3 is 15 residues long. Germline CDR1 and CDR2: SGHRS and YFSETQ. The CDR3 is CASSLFGGLPYEQYF. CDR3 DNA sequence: TGCGCCAGCAGCTTGTTCGGGGGACTGCCATACGAGCAGTACTTC.

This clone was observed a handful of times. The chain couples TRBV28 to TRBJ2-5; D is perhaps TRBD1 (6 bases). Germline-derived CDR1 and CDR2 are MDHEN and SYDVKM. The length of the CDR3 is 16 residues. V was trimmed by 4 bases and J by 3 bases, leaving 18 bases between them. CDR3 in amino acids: CASSSTLTYREETQYF. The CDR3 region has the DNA TGTGCCAGCAGTTCAACCCTCACGTACAGGGAAGAGACCCAGTACTTC.

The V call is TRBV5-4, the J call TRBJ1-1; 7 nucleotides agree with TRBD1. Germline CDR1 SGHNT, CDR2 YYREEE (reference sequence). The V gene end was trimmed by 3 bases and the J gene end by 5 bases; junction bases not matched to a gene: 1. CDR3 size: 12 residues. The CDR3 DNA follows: TGTGCCAGCAGCTCCAGGGGGACTGAAGCTTTCTTT. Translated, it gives CASSSRGTEAFF.

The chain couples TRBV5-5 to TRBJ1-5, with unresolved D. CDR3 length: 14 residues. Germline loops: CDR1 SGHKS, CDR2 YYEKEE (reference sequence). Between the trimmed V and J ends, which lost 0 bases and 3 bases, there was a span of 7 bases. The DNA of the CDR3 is TGTGCCAGCAGCTTGGTTCCATCCAATCAGCCCCAGCATTTT. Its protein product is CASSLVPSNQPQHF.

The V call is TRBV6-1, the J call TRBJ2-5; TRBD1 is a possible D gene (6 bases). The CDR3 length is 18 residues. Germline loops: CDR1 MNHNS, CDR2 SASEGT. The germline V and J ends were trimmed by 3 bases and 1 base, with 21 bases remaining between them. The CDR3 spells CASSDLGLRVGGQETQYF. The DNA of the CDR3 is TGTGCCAGCAGTGACCTGGGGTTGAGAGTAGGGGGCCAAGAGACCCAGTACTTC.

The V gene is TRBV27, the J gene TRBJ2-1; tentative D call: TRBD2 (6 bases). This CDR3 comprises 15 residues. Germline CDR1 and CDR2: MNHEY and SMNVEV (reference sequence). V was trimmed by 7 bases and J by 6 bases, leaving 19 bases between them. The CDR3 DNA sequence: TGTGCCAGCACAAGCCCTGCGGCGGGGAGCAATGAGCAGTTCTTC. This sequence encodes CASTSPAAGSNEQFF.

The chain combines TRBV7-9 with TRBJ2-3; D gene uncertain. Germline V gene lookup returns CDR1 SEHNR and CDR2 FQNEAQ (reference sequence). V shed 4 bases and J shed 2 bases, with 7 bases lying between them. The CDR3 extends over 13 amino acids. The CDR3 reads CASSSENTDTQYF. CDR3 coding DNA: TGTGCCAGCAGCTCAGAAAACACAGATACGCAGTATTTT. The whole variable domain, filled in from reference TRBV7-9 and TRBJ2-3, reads DTGVSQNPRHKITKRGQNVTFRCDPISEHNRLYWYRQTLGQGPEFLTYFQNEAQLEKSRLLSDRFSAERPKGSFSTLEIQRTEQGDSAMYLCASSSENTDTQYFGPGTRLTVL.

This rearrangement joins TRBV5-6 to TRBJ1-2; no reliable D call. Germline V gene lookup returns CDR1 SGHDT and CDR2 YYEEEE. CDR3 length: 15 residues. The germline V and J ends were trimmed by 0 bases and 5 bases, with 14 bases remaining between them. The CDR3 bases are TGTGCCAGCAGCTTGGAGCTGGGAGGATTATATGGCTACACCTTC. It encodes CASSLELGGLYGYTF.

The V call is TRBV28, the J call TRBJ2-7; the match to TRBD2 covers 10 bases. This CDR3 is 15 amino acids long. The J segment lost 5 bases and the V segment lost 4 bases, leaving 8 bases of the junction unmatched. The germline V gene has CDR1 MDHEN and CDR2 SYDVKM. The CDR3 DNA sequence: TGTGCCAGCAGTTCCGGACTAGCGGTTGGGAACGAGCAGTACTTC. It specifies CASSSGLAVGNEQYF.

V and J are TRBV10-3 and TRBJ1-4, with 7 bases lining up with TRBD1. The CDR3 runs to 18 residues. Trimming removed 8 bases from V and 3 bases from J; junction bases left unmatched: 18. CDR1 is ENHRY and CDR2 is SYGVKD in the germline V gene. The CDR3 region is CAISDPGQWKGANEKLFF. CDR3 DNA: TGTGCCATCTCGGATCCGGGACAGTGGAAGGGGGCTAATGAAAAACTGTTTTTT.

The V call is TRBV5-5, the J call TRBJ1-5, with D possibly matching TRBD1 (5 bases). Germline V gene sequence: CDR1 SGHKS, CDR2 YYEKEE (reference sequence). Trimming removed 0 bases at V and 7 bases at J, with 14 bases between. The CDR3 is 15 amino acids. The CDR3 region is CASSLGQGVTQPQHF. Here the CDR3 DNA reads TGTGCCAGCAGCTTGGGGCAGGGCGTTACCCAGCCCCAGCATTTT.

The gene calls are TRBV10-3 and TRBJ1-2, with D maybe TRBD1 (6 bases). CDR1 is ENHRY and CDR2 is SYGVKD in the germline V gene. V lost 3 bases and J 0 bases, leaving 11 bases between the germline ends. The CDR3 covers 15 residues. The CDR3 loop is CAISEGTQANYGYTF. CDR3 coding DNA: TGTGCCATCAGTGAAGGGACACAAGCTAACTATGGCTACACCTTC.

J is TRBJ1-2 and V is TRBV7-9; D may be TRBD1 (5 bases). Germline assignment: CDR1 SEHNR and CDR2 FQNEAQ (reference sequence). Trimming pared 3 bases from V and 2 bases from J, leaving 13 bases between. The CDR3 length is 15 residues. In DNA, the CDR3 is TGTGCCAGCAGCTTCCGGGACTTCCCGAACTATGGCTACACCTTC. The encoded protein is CASSFRDFPNYGYTF.

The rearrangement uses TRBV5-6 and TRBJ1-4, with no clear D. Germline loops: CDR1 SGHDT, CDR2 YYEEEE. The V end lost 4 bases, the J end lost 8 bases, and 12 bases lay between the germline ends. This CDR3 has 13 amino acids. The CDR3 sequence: CASSPAGREKLFF. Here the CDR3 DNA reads TGTGCCAGCAGCCCCGCGGGTCGGGAAAAACTGTTTTTT.

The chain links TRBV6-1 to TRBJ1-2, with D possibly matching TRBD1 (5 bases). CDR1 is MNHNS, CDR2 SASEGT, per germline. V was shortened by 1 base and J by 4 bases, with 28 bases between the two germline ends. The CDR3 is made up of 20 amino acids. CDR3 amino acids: CASSEGRGAVWGEEGYGYTF. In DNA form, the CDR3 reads TGTGCCAGCAGTGAAGGCCGTGGTGCCGTCTGGGGGGAGGAGGGCTATGGCTACACCTTC.

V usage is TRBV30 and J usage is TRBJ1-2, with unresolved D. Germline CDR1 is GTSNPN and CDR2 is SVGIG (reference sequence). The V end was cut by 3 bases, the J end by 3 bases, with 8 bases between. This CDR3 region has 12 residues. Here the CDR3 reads CAWRAGDYGYTF. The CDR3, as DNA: TGTGCCTGGAGGGCAGGCGACTATGGCTACACCTTC.

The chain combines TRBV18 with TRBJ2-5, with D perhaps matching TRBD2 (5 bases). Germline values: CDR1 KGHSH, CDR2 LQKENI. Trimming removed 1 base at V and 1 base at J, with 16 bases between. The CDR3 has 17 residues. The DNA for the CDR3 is TGTGCCAGCTCACCACTCCAGCGGTCAATCCTCCAAGAGACCCAGTACTTC. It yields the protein CASSPLQRSILQETQYF.

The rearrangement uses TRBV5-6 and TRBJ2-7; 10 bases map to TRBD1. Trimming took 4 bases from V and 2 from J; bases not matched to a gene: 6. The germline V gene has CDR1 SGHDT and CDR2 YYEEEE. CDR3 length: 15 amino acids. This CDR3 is CASSGTGVHAYEQYF. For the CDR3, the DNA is TGTGCCAGCAGCGGGACAGGGGTGCACGCCTACGAGCAGTACTTC. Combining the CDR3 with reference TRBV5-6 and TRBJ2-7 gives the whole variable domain DAGVTQSPTHLIKTRGQQVTLRCSPKSGHDTVSWYQQALGQGPQFIFQYYEEEERQRGNFPDRFSGHQFPNYSSELNVNALLLGDSALYLCASSGTGVHAYEQYFGPGTRLTVT.

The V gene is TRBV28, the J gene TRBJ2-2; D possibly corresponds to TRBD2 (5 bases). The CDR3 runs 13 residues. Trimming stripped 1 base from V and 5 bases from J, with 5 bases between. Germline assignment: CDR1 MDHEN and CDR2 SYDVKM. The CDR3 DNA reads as TGTGCCAGCAGTTTATCGGGGACCGGGGAGCTGTTTTTT. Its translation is CASSLSGTGELFF.

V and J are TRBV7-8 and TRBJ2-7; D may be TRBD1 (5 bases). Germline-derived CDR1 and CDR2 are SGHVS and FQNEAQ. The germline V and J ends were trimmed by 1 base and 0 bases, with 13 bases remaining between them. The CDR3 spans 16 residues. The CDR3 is CASSLDLGQGSYEQYF. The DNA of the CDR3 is TGTGCCAGCAGCTTAGATTTGGGGCAGGGCTCCTACGAGCAGTACTTC.

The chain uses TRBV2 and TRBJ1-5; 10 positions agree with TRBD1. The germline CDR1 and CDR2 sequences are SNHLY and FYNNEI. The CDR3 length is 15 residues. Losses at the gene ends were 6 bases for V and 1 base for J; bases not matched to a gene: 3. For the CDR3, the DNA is TGTGCCAGCAGGGACAGGGGGTTGAGCAATCAGCCCCAGCATTTT. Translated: CASRDRGLSNQPQHF.

The CDR3 nucleotides are TGTGCCACGACCGAGGGAAGGAGGGCAAATGAGCAGTTCTTC. This gives the protein CATTEGRRANEQFF. The chain links TRBV9 to TRBJ2-1; possibly TRBD2 for D (6 bases). V lost 9 bases and J 7 bases, leaving 20 bases between the germline ends. CDR1 SGDLS and CDR2 YYNGEE come from the germline V gene. The CDR3 extends over 14 amino acids.

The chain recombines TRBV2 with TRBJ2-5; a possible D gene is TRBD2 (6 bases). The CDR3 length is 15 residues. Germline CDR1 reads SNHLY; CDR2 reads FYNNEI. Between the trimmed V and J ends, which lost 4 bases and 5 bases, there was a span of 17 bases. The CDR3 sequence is CASSGGTGVIETQYF. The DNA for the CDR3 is TGTGCCAGCAGTGGCGGAACGGGAGTGATCGAGACCCAGTACTTC.

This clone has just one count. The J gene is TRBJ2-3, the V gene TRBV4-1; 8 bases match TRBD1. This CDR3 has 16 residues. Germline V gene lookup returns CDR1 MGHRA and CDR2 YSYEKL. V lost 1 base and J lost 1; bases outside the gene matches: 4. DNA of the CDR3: TGCGCCAGCAGCCAAGTGCAGGGGGCAGGCACAGATACGCAGTATTTT. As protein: CASSQVQGAGTDTQYF.

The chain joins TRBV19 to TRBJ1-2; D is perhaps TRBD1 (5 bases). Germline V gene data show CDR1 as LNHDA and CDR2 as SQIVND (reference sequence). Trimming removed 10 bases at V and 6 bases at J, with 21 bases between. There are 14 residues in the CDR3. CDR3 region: CATQGRGERNGYTF. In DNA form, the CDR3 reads TGTGCCACCCAAGGCCGGGGGGAAAGAAATGGCTACACCTTC.

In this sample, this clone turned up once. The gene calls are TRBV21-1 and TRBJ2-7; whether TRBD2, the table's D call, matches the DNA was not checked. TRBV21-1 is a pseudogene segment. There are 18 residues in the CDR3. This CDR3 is CASSKDRFRSCPSYEQYF. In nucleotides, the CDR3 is TGTGCCAGCAGCAAAGACCGGTTCCGCTCCTGTCCCTCCTACGAGCAGTACTTC.

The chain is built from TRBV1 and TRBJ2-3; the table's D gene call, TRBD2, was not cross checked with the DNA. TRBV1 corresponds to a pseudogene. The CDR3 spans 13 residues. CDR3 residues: CTSRHSGGYTQYF. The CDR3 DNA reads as TGCACCAGCAGGCACTCGGGGGGATATACGCAGTATTTT.

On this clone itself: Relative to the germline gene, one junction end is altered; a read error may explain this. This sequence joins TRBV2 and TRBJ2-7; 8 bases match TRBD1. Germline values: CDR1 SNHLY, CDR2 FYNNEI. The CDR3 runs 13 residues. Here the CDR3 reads CASSRWTGFRLNF. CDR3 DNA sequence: TGTGCCAGCAGTAGATGGACAGGGTTTCGCTTGAACTTC.

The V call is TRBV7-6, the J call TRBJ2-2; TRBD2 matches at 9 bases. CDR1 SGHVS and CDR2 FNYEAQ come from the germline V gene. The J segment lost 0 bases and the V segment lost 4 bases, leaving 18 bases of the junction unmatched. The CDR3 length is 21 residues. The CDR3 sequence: CASSSFRRSTSGLSNTGELFF. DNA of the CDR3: TGTGCCAGCAGCTCCTTCCGACGGTCGACTAGCGGCCTTTCGAACACCGGGGAGCTGTTTTTT.